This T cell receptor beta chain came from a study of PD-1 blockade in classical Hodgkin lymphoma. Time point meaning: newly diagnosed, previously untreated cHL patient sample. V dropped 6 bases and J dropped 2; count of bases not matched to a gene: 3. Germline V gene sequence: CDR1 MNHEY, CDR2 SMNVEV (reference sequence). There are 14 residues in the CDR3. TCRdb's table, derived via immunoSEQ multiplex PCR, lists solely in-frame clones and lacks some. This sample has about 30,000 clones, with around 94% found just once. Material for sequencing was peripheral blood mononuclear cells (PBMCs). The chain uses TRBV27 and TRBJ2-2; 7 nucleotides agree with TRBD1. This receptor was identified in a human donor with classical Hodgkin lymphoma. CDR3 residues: CASSRTGNTGELFF. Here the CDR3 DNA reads TGTGCCAGCAGCCGGACAGGCAACACCGGGGAGCTGTTTTTT.